This T cell receptor beta chain was retrieved from a study of patients and donors after allogeneic stem cell transplantation (dated by TCRdb to the early 2020s). This clonotype was observed a few times. No cognate antigen has been identified for it. No quality values exist for individual bases; no much larger clone is one base distant. Libraries were made using RT-PCR. The listed sequencing device is NextSeq 550. TCRdb reprocessing: public reads trimmed at Q25 with fastp, clones called with MiXCR, in-frame beta chains kept. Entries that share a CDR3 protein sequence are merged under the most common genes and DNA. The sample table holds roughly 150,000 distinct CDR3 sequences, of which nearly 25% were seen once. Roughly 25% of the sample is in the top ten clones. The junction carries 14 bases between V and J, which are trimmed by 5 bases and 3 bases respectively. The CDR3 covers 15 residues, taking in both the cysteine and the phenylalanine. Of the read, only the CDR3 DNA is kept; its 45 bases are in frame from base 1.

The source material was blood, either unsorted or a sorted T cell fraction (not recorded which). This sequence originates from a human donor who was either an allogeneic HSCT recipient or a stem cell or donor lymphocyte infusion donor (not recorded which). It is not recorded whose cells these are; they may come from a transplant donor. The chain joins TRBV12-3 or TRBV12-4 to TRBJ1-5; no D segment can be confidently identified. The CDR3 here reads CASSTAANPNQPQHF. DNA sequence: TGTGCCAGCAGTACCGCCGCTAACCCCAATCAGCCCCAGCATTTT.